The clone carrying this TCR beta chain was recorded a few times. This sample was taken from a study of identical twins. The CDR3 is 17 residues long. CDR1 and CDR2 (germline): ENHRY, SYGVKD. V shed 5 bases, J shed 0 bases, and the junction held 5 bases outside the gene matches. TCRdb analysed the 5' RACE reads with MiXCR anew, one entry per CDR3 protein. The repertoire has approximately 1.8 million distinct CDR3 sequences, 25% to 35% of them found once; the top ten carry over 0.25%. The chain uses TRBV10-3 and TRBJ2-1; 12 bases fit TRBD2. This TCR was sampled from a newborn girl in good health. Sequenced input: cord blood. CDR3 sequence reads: CAISRKTSGSSYNEQFF. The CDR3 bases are TGTGCCATCAGTCGGAAGACTAGCGGGAGCTCCTACAATGAGCAGTTCTTC.